This TCR beta chain emerged from a study of T cell clones after liver transplantation. On the study more broadly: Samples came pre-transplant, pre-randomization before withdrawal, and post-randomization after withdrawal ended. General study results and limits: Circulating graft-donor-reactive CD4 TCRbeta sequences fell significantly post-transplant in most of the 8 subjects. Graft donor-reactive T cells possibly entered the graft instead of undergoing deletion. Low donor cell numbers restricted donor-reactive repertoire measurement in a couple of subjects.

About this clone itself: Its cognate antigen is unknown.

This CDR3 has 14 amino acids. The germline V gene has CDR1 SGHRS and CDR2 YFSETQ. The ends lost 0 bases at V and 7 bases at J; junction bases unmatched: 7. This table comes from immunoSEQ multiplex PCR, and its TCRdb copy is limited to in-frame clones, with some not included. Found here are 70,000 or so clones, about 92% of them singletons; the top ten hold less than 1%. The chain links TRBV5-1 to TRBJ2-7, with 7 bases matching TRBD1. The specimen was CD4+ T cells from blood, collected roughly 25 months after liver transplant. This clonotype was obtained from a human patient who received a liver transplant. Some of the T cells might come from the graft donor. CDR3 in amino acids: CASSLGGQSGEQYF. As DNA, the CDR3 is TGCGCCAGCAGCTTGGGGGGACAGTCTGGTGAGCAGTACTTC. Complete variable domain (other parts from reference TRBV5-1 and TRBJ2-7): KAGVTQTPRYLIKTRGQQVTLSCSPISGHRSVSWYQQTPGQGLQFLFEYFSETQRNKGNFPGRFSGRQFSNSRSEMNVSTLELGDSALYLCASSLGGQSGEQYFGPGTRLTVT.